The clone carrying this T cell receptor (beta chain) appeared a single time. V was pared by 4 bases and J by 7 bases, with 7 bases of the junction left unmatched. CDR3 length equals 15 residues. Germline V gene data show CDR1 as SEHNR and CDR2 as FQNEAQ (reference sequence). The record originates from a study of blood T cell repertoires in COVID-19. The wider study: Material from acute and convalescent COVID-19 was sourced from the United States, Italy and Spain. T cells, B-cell-depleted T cells, or PBMCs provided the cDNA or gDNA that served as material.

Each participant's cohort was designated according to participant-reported clinical history. As handled by the study authors: Amplification with reference gene primers provided the estimates of nucleated cell counts. Produced via immunoSEQ multiplex PCR; TCRdb's table is partial and in-frame only. D and trimming were read from the DNA, whereas the V and J calls and clone size are those reported in that table. The sample lists around 130,000 clones, around 84% occurring once. The sample was PBMCs or T cells enriched from blood (not recorded which). The receptor's source is a man aged 40-55 years with acute COVID-19. The chain links TRBV7-9 to TRBJ1-4, with TRBD1 matching over 9 bases. The chain's CDR3 is CASSSTDRGSEKLFF. In DNA form, the CDR3 reads TGTGCCAGCAGCTCCACGGACAGGGGAAGTGAAAAACTGTTTTTT.